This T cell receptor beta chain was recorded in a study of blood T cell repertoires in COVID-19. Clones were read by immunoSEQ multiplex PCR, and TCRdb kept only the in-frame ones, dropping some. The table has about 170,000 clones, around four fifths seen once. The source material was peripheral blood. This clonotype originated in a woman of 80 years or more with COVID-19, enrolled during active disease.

DNA of the CDR3: TGTGCCAGCAGCCAAAGAAGGCAGGGGAAAACTAATGAAAAACTGTTTTTT. It yields the protein CASSQRRQGKTNEKLFF. The chain employs TRBV14 and TRBJ1-4; possible D gene TRBD1, 6 bases. Trimming left V 2 bases short and J 1 base short, with 14 bases between. Germline V lookup: CDR1 SGHDN, CDR2 FVKESK. The CDR3 has 17 amino acids.